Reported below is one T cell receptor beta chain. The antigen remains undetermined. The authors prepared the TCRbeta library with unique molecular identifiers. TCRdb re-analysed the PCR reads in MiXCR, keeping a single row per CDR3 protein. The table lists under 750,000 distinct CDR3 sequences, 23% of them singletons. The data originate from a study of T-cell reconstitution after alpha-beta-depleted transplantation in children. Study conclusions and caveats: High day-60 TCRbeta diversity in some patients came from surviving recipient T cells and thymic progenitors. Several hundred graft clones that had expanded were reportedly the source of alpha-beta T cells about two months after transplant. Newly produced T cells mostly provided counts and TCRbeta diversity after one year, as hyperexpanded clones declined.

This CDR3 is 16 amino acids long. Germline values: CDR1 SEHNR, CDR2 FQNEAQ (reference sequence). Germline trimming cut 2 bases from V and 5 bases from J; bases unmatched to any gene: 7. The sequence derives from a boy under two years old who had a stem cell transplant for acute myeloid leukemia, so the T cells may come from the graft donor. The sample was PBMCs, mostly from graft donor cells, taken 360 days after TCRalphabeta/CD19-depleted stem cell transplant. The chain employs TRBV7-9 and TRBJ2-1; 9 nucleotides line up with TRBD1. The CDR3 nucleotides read TGTGCCAGCAGCTTAACCAGGGACAGGGTACACAATGAGCAGTTCTTC. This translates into CASSLTRDRVHNEQFF.